This TCR beta chain derives from a study of T cell responses to AZD1222 COVID-19 vaccine. Some clones are missing from TCRdb's copy, which holds only in-frame ones; the method was immunoSEQ multiplex PCR. The sample contains about 120,000 clones, approximately 85% of which appear only once. The CDR3 is 14 residues long. Trimming pared 2 bases from V and 1 base from J, leaving 5 bases between. Germline CDR1 reads MDHEN; CDR2 reads SYDVKM. The rearrangement joins TRBV28 to TRBJ1-4; D not certain. This clonotype originated in an adult in good health. Here the sequenced sample was peripheral blood, taken on day 0 of MenACWY control vaccination. The CDR3 DNA is TGTGCCAGCAGTTTAGGGAGAACTAATGAAAAACTGTTTTTT. Translated, it gives CASSLGRTNEKLFF.